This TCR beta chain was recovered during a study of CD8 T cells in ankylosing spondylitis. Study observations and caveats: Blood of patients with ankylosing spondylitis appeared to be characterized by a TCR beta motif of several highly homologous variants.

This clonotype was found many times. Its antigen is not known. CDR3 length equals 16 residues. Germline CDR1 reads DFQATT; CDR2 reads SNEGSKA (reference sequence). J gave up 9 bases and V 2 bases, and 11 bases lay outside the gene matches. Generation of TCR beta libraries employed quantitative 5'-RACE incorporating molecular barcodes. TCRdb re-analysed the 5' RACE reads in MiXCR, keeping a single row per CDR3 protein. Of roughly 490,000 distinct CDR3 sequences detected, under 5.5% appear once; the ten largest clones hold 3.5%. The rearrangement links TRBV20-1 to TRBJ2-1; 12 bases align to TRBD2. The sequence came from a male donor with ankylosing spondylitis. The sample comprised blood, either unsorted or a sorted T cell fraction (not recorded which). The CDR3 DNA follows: TGCAGTGCTAGACCATTTCGGACTAGCGGGACGGGTGAGCAGTTCTTC. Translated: CSARPFRTSGTGEQFF.